This T cell receptor beta chain was sequenced in a study of Graves' ophthalmopathy and Graves' hyperthyroidism. The germline gives CDR1 SGHTA, CDR2 FQGTGA. The V and J ends lost 5 bases and 4 bases respectively, with 17 bases between them. This CDR3 comprises 15 residues. Amplification targeted the TCR beta CDR3 regions, with RNA transcripts as the source material. Second-round multiplex PCR came after first-round RT-PCR with HTBI primers. MiXCR, run by TCRdb on the multiplex PCR reads, gives a single entry per CDR3 protein. The data show hundreds of thousands of distinct CDR3 sequences, with about a fifth seen just once and approximately 7.7% held by the top ten. Clinical symptoms and serum thyroxine were used for diagnosis; TRAb, thyroid ultrasound and orbital computed tomography were also relied on.

The sequenced material came from peripheral blood. This sequence originates from a woman aged 18 to 35 with stable Graves' hyperthyroidism. Some clones in this sample may be carry-over from other donors' samples. The gene calls are TRBV7-3 and TRBJ1-2; no firm D call. The CDR3 sequence: CASSKRHGWGYGYTF. For the CDR3, the DNA is TGTGCCAGCAGCAAACGACACGGATGGGGCTATGGCTACACCTTC.